The 9 T cell receptor beta chains reported below all come from one sample, sequenced in a study of shared clonotypes between healthy human individuals. TCRdb keeps only in-frame clones here, not all; method: immunoSEQ multiplex PCR. Here the sample spans roughly 2,500,000 clones, roughly 93% being singletons. Sequences were obtained from naive CD4+ T cells from PBMCs. Subset meaning: CD45RA+ positively selected. The source is a man aged 18 to 30 in good health. Some clones in this sample may be carry-over from other donors' samples.

The rearrangement links TRBV28 to TRBJ1-4, with D perhaps matching TRBD1 (5 bases). Germline loops: CDR1 MDHEN, CDR2 SYDVKM. The CDR3 runs 11 residues. V was cut by 5 bases and J by 12 bases, with 10 bases left in between. The CDR3 here is CASSAGFELFF. The CDR3 bases are TGTGCCAGCAGTGCAGGGTTTGAACTGTTTTTT. Full variable domain (rest looked up from reference TRBV28 and TRBJ1-4): DVKVTQSSRYLVKRTGEKVFLECVQDMDHENMFWYRQDPGLGLRLIYFSYDVKMKEKGDIPEGYSVSREKKERFSLILESASTNQTSMYLCASSAGFELFFGSGTQLSVL.

The chain joins TRBV9 to TRBJ1-2, with a possible D match to TRBD1 (6 bases). The CDR3 totals 16 residues. The V end lost 3 bases, the J end lost 5 bases, and 20 bases lay between the germline ends. Germline lookup yields CDR1 SGDLS and CDR2 YYNGEE. CDR3 loop: CASSALQNRGSYGYTF. CDR3 nucleotides: TGTGCCAGCAGCGCACTCCAAAATAGGGGGAGTTATGGCTACACCTTC.

This chain links TRBV7-2 with TRBJ2-7; 7 bases match TRBD1. This CDR3 comprises 13 residues. V lost 5 bases to trimming and J lost 6 bases; unmatched junction nucleotides: 7. CDR1 is SGHTA, CDR2 FQGNSA, per germline. The CDR3 protein is CASSTQGSGEQYF. In DNA form, the CDR3 reads TGTGCCAGCAGCACACAGGGGAGCGGCGAGCAGTACTTC.

Turning to this clone: The identical CDR3 is also encoded by other nucleotide sequences in the sample. The chain combines TRBV7-9 with TRBJ2-3, with TRBD2 matching over 8 bases. Unmatched junction bases numbered 7, after V lost 5 bases and J lost 0 bases. This CDR3 spans 16 amino acids. Germline CDR1 reads SEHNR; CDR2 reads FQNEAQ (reference sequence). CDR3 nucleotide sequence: TGTGCCAGCAGCCCTGGGGCTAGCGGGAGCACAGATACGCAGTATTTT. This encodes CASSPGASGSTDTQYF.

This chain connects TRBV4-1 to TRBJ1-1, with D uncertain. Trimming took 1 base from V and 8 from J, leaving 14 bases between them. There are 14 residues in the CDR3. The germline gives CDR1 MGHRA, CDR2 YSYEKL. The CDR3 DNA sequence: TGCGCCAGCAGCCAAGTTGTTTCCGTCCGGGAAGCTTTCTTT. Translated, it gives CASSQVVSVREAFF.

The table lists this clone with a count of one. The chain couples TRBV5-1 to TRBJ1-1, with 7 bases lining up with TRBD1. CDR3 size: 14 residues. With 0 bases clipped from V and 8 bases from J, the junction kept 7 bases outside the gene matches. Germline V gives CDR1 SGHRS, CDR2 YFSETQ. CDR3 sequence: CASSLVQGEREAFF. The CDR3 DNA reads as TGCGCCAGCAGCTTGGTTCAGGGGGAAAGGGAAGCTTTCTTT.

Of note for this clone: Other nucleotide sequences in the sample specify the same CDR3. The CDR3 nucleotides read TGTGCCAGCAGTTACCTAGGAAGCTCCTACAATGAGCAGTTCTTC. This sequence encodes CASSYLGSSYNEQFF. The chain recombines TRBV6-6 with TRBJ2-1; D ambiguous. The germline CDR1 and CDR2 sequences are MNHNY and SVGAGI (reference sequence). V was trimmed by 2 bases and J by 0 bases, leaving 8 bases between them. The CDR3 is 15 residues long.

As concerns this clone: This same CDR3 is encoded by further DNA sequences in the sample. In nucleotides, the CDR3 is TGTGCCAGCAGCTCTCGAAGGAACACTGAAGCTTTCTTT. This translates into CASSSRRNTEAFF. The chain couples TRBV7-2 to TRBJ1-1; D is unresolved. Trimming removed 4 bases at V and 1 base at J, with 7 bases between. The CDR3 spans 13 residues. Per the germline V gene, CDR1 is SGHTA and CDR2 is FQGNSA.

The CDR3 nucleotides are TGTGCCAGCAGCTTAGGGGCGCCTAGCGGAGGGGGTGAGCAGTTCTTC. Translation gives CASSLGAPSGGGEQFF. V is TRBV11-2 and J is TRBJ2-1, with D perhaps TRBD2 (7 bases). Germline-derived CDR1 and CDR2 are SGHAT and FQNNGV. V lost 1 base, J lost 9 bases, and 19 bases lay in between. This CDR3 contains 16 residues. Based on the CDR3 plus reference TRBV11-2 and TRBJ2-1, the full variable domain is EAGVAQSPRYKIIEKRQSVAFWCNPISGHATLYWYQQILGQGPKLLIQFQNNGVVDDSQLPKDRFSAERLKGVDSTLKIQPAKLEDSAVYLCASSLGAPSGGGEQFFGPGTRLTVL.